The rows below give T cell receptor beta chains drawn from one sample of a study of cytomegalovirus exposure and HLA in healthy donors. Here immunoSEQ multiplex PCR was the method, and the copy in TCRdb shows in-frame clones only, minus some. This table has roughly 160,000 clones, around 76% appearing once. The source material was PBMCs. The receptors originated from a man between 60 and 70 years old in good health and CMV-seronegative. The conserved cysteine and the conserved F or W are not part of the CDR3 here. The D gene is left open where the match is weak.

>TRBJ1-4|.|TRBV4-3
ASSQSSIGEKLF
>TRBJ2-7|TRBD1|TRBV5-4
ASSLGQGAAYEQY
>TRBJ2-1|.|TRBV27
ASSLKEGLPGYNEQF
>TRBJ2-7|.|TRBV4-2
ASSQDRQGWEQY
>TRBJ1-5|.|TRBV7-2
ASSFARGSNQPQH
>TRBJ1-2|.|TRBV29-1
SVDAVGADYGYT
>TRBJ2-7|TRBD1|TRBV7-2
ASKLGTGALYPQY
>TRBJ2-2|.|TRBV25-1
ASTPRVPNTGELF
>TRBJ2-7|TRBD2|TRBV11-2
ASSLASGSQYEQY
>TRBJ2-5|.|TRBV21-1
ASSSLGLAGGETQY
>TRBJ2-3|.|TRBV7-3
ASSKEGIGGTQY
>TRBJ1-2|.|TRBV18
ASSPPLQDYGYT
>TRBJ2-1|TRBD2|TRBV9
ASSVAKTWVAGHNEQF
>TRBJ2-7|TRBD2|TRBV7-9
ASSPQRTAGGLY
>TRBJ2-2|.|TRBV10-3
ATAGGGYTGELF
>TRBJ2-7|.|TRBV7-2
ASIPRVGLPPPEQY
>.|TRBD2|TRBV28
ASSRLAGASYEQY
>TRBJ1-5|.|TRBV4-1
ASSQDQVGNQPQH
>TRBJ2-1|.|TRBV6-4
ASSHNSNNEQF
>TRBJ1-2|.|TRBV5-1
ASSETGQTIYGYT
>TRBJ1-6|TRBD1|TRBV7-6
ASSPGTGYNSPLH
>TRBJ1-5|TRBD1|TRBV7-2
ASSLQGARHQPQH
>TRBJ2-7|.|TRBV9
ASSASPGSTSEQY
>TRBJ1-4|.|TRBV2
ASGTSATNEKLF
>TRBJ1-6|.|TRBV7-9
ASSLRGGGSPLH
>TRBJ1-1|.|TRBV30
AWSGGGGVEAF
>TRBJ2-3|TRBD1|TRBV11-2
ASSLLGDRGTDTQY
>TRBJ2-2|.|TRBV6-1
ASKRTGELF
>TRBJ2-3|.|TRBV5-1
ASSSPGGTRLTDTQY
>TRBJ1-4|.|TRBV7-9
AIHTGEANEKLF
>TRBJ2-7|TRBD1|TRBV27
ASSLGTGIYEQY
>TRBJ1-2|.|TRBV28
ASSSAGDSNYGYT
>TRBJ2-1|.|TRBV5-4
ASSFMENNEQF
>TRBJ1-1|.|TRBV30
AWSSETPVNTEAF
>TRBJ2-2|TRBD2|TRBV9
ASSVASGANTGELF
>TRBJ2-5|TRBD2|TRBV5-1
ASSFLALAGGFDVGTQY
>TRBJ2-1|.|TRBV7-3
ASSGGNEQF
>TRBJ2-3|.|TRBV11-2
ASSLGGLGYTQY
>TRBJ2-5|TRBD2|TRBV14
ASSQGYPRPAGGYDQETQY
>TRBJ2-2|TRBD2|TRBV13
ASRSRGDTGELF
>TRBJ1-5|.|TRBV27
ASSVRKEWGEGNQPQH
>TRBJ2-1|.|TRBV5-4
ASSPTSYNEQF
>TRBJ1-1|TRBD1|TRBV7-6
ASSFGTAKNTEAF
>TRBJ2-3|.|TRBV7-3
ASSLNSRGVPTDTQY
>TRBJ2-7|TRBD2|TRBV6-1
ASSERTSGRRAAFYEQY
>TRBJ2-3|TRBD2|TRBV29-1
SVLAGGTDTQY
>TRBJ1-2|TRBD1|TRBV7-3
ASSFGQGWGYT
>TRBJ2-1|.|TRBV5-1
ASSLGRAGNEQF
>TRBJ2-3|.|TRBV11-2
ASSLTGRGNTQY
>TRBJ1-3|TRBD1|TRBV18
ASSPGRQGNGNTIY
>TRBJ2-1|.|TRBV7-9
ASSLDRPSLDEQF
>TRBJ2-7|TRBD1|TRBV27
ASSFSAGTGTSEQY
>TRBJ2-3|TRBD2|TRBV4-1
ASSRRLAGDTDTQY